These 5 T cell receptor beta chains share one sample of origin, sequenced in a study of cytomegalovirus exposure and HLA in healthy donors. Primers included in the PCR were 60 Vbeta and 13 Jbeta primers. Here immunoSEQ multiplex PCR was the method, and the copy in TCRdb shows in-frame clones only, minus some. The data show 100,000 to 150,000 clones, with approximately 80% seen just once and approximately 2.4% held by the top ten. The sequencing sample was made of PBMCs. These receptors were taken from a man aged 45-65 years in good health and CMV-seronegative.

The V and J genes are TRBV5-1 and TRBJ2-1, with 7 bases that match TRBD2. Germline V gene data show CDR1 as SGHRS and CDR2 as YFSETQ. CDR3 size: 16 residues. Trimming removed 4 bases from V and 4 bases from J; junction bases left unmatched: 11. The CDR3 coding sequence is TGCGCCAGCAGCCCCTCACGGCGGGGACTATACAATGAGCAGTTCTTC. Protein: CASSPSRRGLYNEQFF.

The chain carries TRBV5-1 and TRBJ2-5; 8 positions match TRBD1. V lost 4 bases, J lost 4 bases, and 6 bases stayed unmatched. There are 14 residues in the CDR3. CDR1 and CDR2 from the germline V gene are SGHRS and YFSETQ. The DNA for the CDR3 is TGCGCCAGCAGCGACCCAGGGGGCGGAGAGACCCAGTACTTC. Amino acid sequence: CASSDPGGGETQYF.

This sequence joins TRBV4-2 and TRBJ1-3; 9 nucleotides agree with TRBD1. V gave up 5 bases and J gave up 2 bases; unmatched junction bases: 4. The CDR3 extends over 15 amino acids. Per the germline V gene, CDR1 is LGHNA and CDR2 is YNFKEQ. Here the CDR3 DNA reads TGTGCCAGCAGCTTTCGACAGGGGGCTGGAAACACCATATATTTT. It yields the protein CASSFRQGAGNTIYF.

This chain links TRBV9 with TRBJ1-2, with D possibly TRBD1 on 6 matching bases. Germline CDR1 SGDLS, CDR2 YYNGEE. The ends were cut back, 4 bases at V and 3 bases at J, with 13 bases in the middle. The CDR3 covers 14 residues. The CDR3 here is CASSPSGGHYGYTF. As DNA, the CDR3 is TGTGCCAGCAGCCCTAGCGGGGGGCACTATGGCTACACCTTC.

The chain carries TRBV7-2 and TRBJ2-7, with D tentatively TRBD2 (7 bases). CDR1 and CDR2 (germline): SGHTA, FQGNSA. The V end lost 0 bases, the J end lost 3 bases, and 12 bases lay between the germline ends. The CDR3 is 15 amino acids. CDR3 DNA sequence: TGTGCCAGCAGCTTAGCTGCGGGGGCCGACTACGAGCAGTACTTC. It encodes CASSLAAGADYEQYF.